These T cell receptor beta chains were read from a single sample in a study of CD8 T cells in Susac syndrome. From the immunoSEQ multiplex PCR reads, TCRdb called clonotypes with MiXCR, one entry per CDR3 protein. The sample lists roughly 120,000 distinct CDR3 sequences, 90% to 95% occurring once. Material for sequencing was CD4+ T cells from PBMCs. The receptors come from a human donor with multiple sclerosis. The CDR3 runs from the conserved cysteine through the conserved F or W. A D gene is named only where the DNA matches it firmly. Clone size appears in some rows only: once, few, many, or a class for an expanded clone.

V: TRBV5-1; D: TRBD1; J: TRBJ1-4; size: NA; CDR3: CASSRQGATNEKLFF; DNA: TGCGCCAGCAGCCGACAGGGAGCGACTAATGAAAAACTGTTTTTT
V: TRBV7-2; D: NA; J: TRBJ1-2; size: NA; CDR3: CASSATDANYGYTF; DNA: TGTGCCAGCAGCGCAACGGACGCTAACTATGGCTACACCTTC
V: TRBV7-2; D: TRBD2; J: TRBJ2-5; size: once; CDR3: CASSFLAGGPSQYF; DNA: TGTGCCAGCAGCTTCTTAGCGGGGGGGCCCTCCCAGTACTTC
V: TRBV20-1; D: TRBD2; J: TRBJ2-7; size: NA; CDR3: CSARDISGDLYEQYF; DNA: TGCAGTGCTAGAGATATAAGCGGGGATCTCTACGAGCAGTACTTC
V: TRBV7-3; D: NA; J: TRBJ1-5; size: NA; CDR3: CASSPRPSLEPQHF; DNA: TGTGCCAGCAGCCCAAGGCCCTCCTTGGAGCCCCAGCATTTT
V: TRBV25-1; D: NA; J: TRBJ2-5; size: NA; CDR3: CASSEFGRETQYF; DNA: TGTGCCAGCAGTGAATTTGGGCGGGAGACCCAGTACTTC
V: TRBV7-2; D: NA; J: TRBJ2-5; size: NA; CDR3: CASSLVSQGGETQYF; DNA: TGTGCCAGCAGCTTAGTTTCCCAGGGGGGAGAGACCCAGTACTTC
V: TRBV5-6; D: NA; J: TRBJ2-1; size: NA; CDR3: CASSLVLRNEQFF; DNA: TGTGCCAGCAGCTTGGTTCTCCGAAATGAGCAGTTCTTC
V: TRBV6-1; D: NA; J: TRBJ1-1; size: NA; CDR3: CASSTGTSEAFF; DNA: TGTGCCAGCAGTACCGGGACGTCTGAAGCTTTCTTT
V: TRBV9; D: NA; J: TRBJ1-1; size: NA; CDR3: CASRFMNTEAFF; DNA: TGTGCCAGCAGGTTCATGAACACTGAAGCTTTCTTT
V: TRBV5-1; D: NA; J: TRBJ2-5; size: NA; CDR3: CASSPGQGTQYF; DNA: TGCGCCAGCAGCCCGGGCCAGGGGACCCAGTACTTC
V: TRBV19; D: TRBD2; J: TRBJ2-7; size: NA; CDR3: CASSRTSGGDYEQYF; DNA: TGTGCCAGTAGCCGGACTAGCGGGGGGGACTACGAGCAGTACTTC
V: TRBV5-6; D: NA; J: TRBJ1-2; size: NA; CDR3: CASSNGQREAF; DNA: TGTGCCAGCAGCAACGGACAGAGGGAGGCCTTC
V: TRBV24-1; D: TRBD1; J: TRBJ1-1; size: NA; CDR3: CATRAGGMNTEAFF; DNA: TGTGCCACCAGGGCAGGGGGCATGAACACTGAAGCTTTCTTT
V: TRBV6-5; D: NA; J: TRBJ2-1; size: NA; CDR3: CASSRQGEQFF; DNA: TGTGCCAGCAGTCGCCAGGGGGAGCAGTTCTTC
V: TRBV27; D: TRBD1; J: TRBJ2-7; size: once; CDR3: CASSPTGRQGLIIPYEQYF; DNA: TGTGCCAGCAGTCCCACGGGGAGACAGGGCCTCATTATTCCCTACGAGCAGTACTTC
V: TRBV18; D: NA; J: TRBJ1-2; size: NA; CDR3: CASSPMTPGEYGYTF; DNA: TGTGCCAGCTCACCAATGACCCCTGGCGAATATGGCTACACCTTC
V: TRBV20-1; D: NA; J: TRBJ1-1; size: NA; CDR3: CSATNRAGTEAFF; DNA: TGCAGTGCTACTAACAGGGCGGGGACTGAAGCTTTCTTT
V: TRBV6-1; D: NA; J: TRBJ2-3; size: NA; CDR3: CASSTRPRGGTDTQYF; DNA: TGTGCCAGCAGCACTAGACCGAGGGGGGGCACAGATACGCAGTATTTT
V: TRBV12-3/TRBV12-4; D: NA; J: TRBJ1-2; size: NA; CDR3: CASSPGVTRGYTF; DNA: TGTGCCAGCAGCCCTGGGGTGACTAGGGGCTACACCTTC
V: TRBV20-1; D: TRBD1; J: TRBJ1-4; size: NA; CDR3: CSASQGANREKLFF; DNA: TGCAGTGCTAGCCAGGGGGCGAATCGTGAAAAACTGTTTTTT
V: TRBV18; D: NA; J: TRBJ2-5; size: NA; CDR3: CASSATQETQYF; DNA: TGTGCCAGCTCAGCGACACAAGAGACCCAGTACTTC
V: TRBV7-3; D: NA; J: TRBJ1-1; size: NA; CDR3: CASSTRGGLNTEAFF; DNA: TGTGCCAGCAGCACCCGGGGAGGGTTGAACACTGAAGCTTTCTTT
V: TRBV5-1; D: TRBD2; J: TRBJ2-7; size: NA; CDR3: CASSYLSGGIYEQYF; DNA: TGCGCCAGCAGCTACCTTAGCGGGGGGATCTACGAGCAGTACTTC
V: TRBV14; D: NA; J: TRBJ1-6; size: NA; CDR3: CASSQAGFGYNSPLHF; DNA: TGTGCCAGCAGCCAAGCTGGGTTCGGCTATAATTCACCCCTCCACTTT
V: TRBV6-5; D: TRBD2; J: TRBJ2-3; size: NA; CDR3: CASSYTSGGKPDTQYF; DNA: TGTGCCAGCAGTTATACTAGCGGGGGGAAACCAGATACGCAGTATTTT
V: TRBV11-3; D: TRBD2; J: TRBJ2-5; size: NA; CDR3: CASSLLAGYQETQYF; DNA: TGTGCCAGCAGTCTACTAGCGGGTTATCAAGAGACCCAGTACTTC